This T cell receptor beta chain originates from a study of blood T cells in healthy people across ages (dated by TCRdb to about 2015). Regarding the study in general: Template switching captured roughly one uniquely barcoded TCR beta cDNA molecule per two T cells in model experiments. Age-related changes in TCR beta repertoire diversity were measured in the study by deep sequencing normalized with unique cDNA molecular identifiers. The donors were divided into four age groups: young (average 16 years), middle-aged (roughly 40), aged (approximately 64) and long-lived (approximately 74). Donors of different ages were randomly distributed across sequencing lanes to avoid experimental bias. Using the same blood draw, the study looked at two additional independent replicas of 1 million unique cDNA reads for two donors, one aged 18 to 30 and the other aged 80 or older. Summary of the overall study and its limitations: Observed TCR beta diversity per million T cells fell roughly linearly with age, and a significant reduction was already apparent by age about 36. Because donor CMV infection status was unknown, age-related changes in expanded clonotypes were potentially confounded. Because profiling used bulk unsorted PBMCs, naive and antigen-experienced compartments could not be compared conclusively. The long-lived group showed more naive CD4+ T cells, fewer expanded clones and increased TCR diversity than the aged group, suggesting age selection. Estimates of total diversity based on one million sequenced T cells were considered lower bounds and underestimates. There was a strong correlation between observed TCR beta diversity and the percentage of naive T cells measured by flow cytometry.

The CDR3, from cysteine to phenylalanine, totals 12 residues. The entry retains the CDR3 DNA only, 36 bases that are in frame from base 1. V trim: 10 bases; J trim: 5 bases; unmatched bases: 5. CDR1 and CDR2, per the germline V gene, are MDHEN and SYDVKM. Library generation was performed with 5' RACE. TCRdb records Illumina HiSeq 2500 as the sequencer. A second PCR of about 6 to 12 cycles was performed with a sample-barcoded 5' primer and a J-beta primer mix. A unique molecular identifier was introduced onto each TCR beta cDNA molecule by a template-switch 5' adaptor carrying 12 random nucleotides. Each sample yielded at least 2.5 million CDR3-containing paired-end reads. The Mint cDNA synthesis kit, primed by a TRBC-specific oligonucleotide, was used to synthesize first-strand cDNA from all RNA. Following uracil-DNA glycosylase treatment, all cDNA underwent a first 18-cycle PCR with the universal primers M1SS and BC2_uni_R. Regarding the original processing steps: For normalization, 1 million high-quality reads were randomly selected from each sample, with every read carrying a distinct molecular identifier. Reads with shared molecular identifiers were discarded instead of being binned into consensus sequences. MiTCR, run with a Q25 quality threshold and the strictest error-elimination algorithm, handled CDR3 identification, clonotype clustering and error correction. A nonparametric unseen species model using Euler transformation provided a lower-bound estimate of total TCR beta diversity. In TCRdb, the public reads were trimmed at Q25 with fastp and aligned with MiXCR, with productive beta chains retained. Each entry is one CDR3 protein sequence, shown with its most common DNA and genes. The V and J calls and clone size are TCRdb's, not the authors'. The sample contains some 1,500,000 distinct CDR3 sequences, about 42% of them found a single time. The top ten clonotypes cover about 4.1% of the sample.

The roughly 38 donors, aged 6 to 90 years, were systemically healthy Caucasian individuals from Russia. About 10 milliliters of peripheral blood were collected from each donor into EDTA-treated Vacutainer tubes. PBMCs were isolated by Ficoll-Paque density-gradient centrifugation, with at least 6.5 million obtained per sample. Total RNA was extracted from PBMCs with Trizol reagent, with at least 6 micrograms obtained per sample. For every donor, flow cytometry on a PBMC aliquot measured the percentage of naive CD45RAhigh/CD27high T cells. To note about this clonotype: There is no known antigen for this receptor. The record has no base qualities; no much larger clone is one base away.

The sequence was collected from a woman aged 18-30 years in good health. Sequenced sample: blood. The rearrangement joined TRBV28 to TRBJ2-5; 9 central bases correspond to TRBD2. This receptor carries the CDR3 CATRTSAETQYF. DNA sequence: TGTGCCACCCGGACTAGCGCTGAGACCCAGTACTTC.